This TCR beta chain was retrieved from a study of shared clonotypes between healthy human individuals. Background on the study: Aged between 18 and 49, the donors were a couple of women and a few men.

Clones were read by immunoSEQ multiplex PCR, and TCRdb kept only the in-frame ones, dropping some. The sample consists of some 550,000 clones, 97% of them appearing once. Healthy HIV-negative adults without recent acute infections or vaccinations served as donors. A CD45RA-negative memory subset and a CD45RA+ naive subset were separated from the CD4+ cells. The CDR3 is 21 residues long. V shed 5 bases and J shed 5 bases, with 34 bases lying between them. Germline V gene sequence: CDR1 MDHEN, CDR2 SYDVKM. The chain combines TRBV28 with TRBJ1-5; no clear D gene. The sequence was collected from a woman between 25 and 40 years old in good health. Sample: naive CD4+ T cells sorted from blood. Indicated subset: CD45RA+ positively selected. The CDR3 DNA reads as TGTGCCAGCAGTCGCTCACCGGTATTTTTACCGGGCCCAAAGAAGGATCAGCCCCAGCATTTT. Residues: CASSRSPVFLPGPKKDQPQHF.